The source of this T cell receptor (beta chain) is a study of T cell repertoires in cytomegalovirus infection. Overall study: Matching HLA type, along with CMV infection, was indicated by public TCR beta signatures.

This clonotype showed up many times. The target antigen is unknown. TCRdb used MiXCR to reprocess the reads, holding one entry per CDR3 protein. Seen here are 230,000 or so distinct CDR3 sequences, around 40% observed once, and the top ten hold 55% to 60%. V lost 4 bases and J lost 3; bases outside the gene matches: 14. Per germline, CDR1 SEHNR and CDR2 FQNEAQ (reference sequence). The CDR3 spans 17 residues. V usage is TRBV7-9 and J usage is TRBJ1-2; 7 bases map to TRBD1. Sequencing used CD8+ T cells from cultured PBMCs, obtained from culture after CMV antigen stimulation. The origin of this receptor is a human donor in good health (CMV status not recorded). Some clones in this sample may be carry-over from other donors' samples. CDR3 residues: CASSSLQGRKGDYGYTF. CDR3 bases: TGTGCCAGCAGCTCTCTACAGGGGAGAAAAGGTGACTATGGCTACACCTTC.